One and the same sample provided the 29 T cell receptor beta chains below, sequenced in a study of cytotoxic CD8 clonotypes in ibrutinib-treated CLL. This table comes from immunoSEQ multiplex PCR, and its TCRdb copy is limited to in-frame clones, with some not included. In the table there are about 330,000 clones, 67% of which are singletons. Sequenced here: PBMCs, sampled after 36 months of ibrutinib treatment. Source of these receptors: a human donor with chronic lymphocytic leukemia.

V gene TRBV27 combines with J gene TRBJ1-6; D call uncertain. Germline V gene sequence: CDR1 MNHEY, CDR2 SMNVEV (reference sequence). The V end was cut by 3 bases, the J end by 8 bases, with 8 bases between. CDR3 length: 13 amino acids. CDR3 sequence reads: CASSFSLHSPLHF. CDR3 DNA: TGTGCCAGCAGTTTTTCCCTCCATTCACCCCTCCACTTT.

This clone was counted once. The V and J genes are TRBV28 and TRBJ2-1; 10 bases are a match to TRBD1. Germline lookup yields CDR1 MDHEN and CDR2 SYDVKM. The CDR3 consists of 15 residues. The J segment lost 5 bases and the V segment lost 5 bases, leaving 6 bases of the junction unmatched. CDR3 nucleotide sequence: TGTGCCAGCAGTCGACAGGGGGCGCACGACAATGAGCAGTTCTTC. It is translated as CASSRQGAHDNEQFF.

The chain uses TRBV4-3 and TRBJ2-3, with D tentatively TRBD1 or TRBD2 (7 bases each). Trimming left V 2 bases short and J 3 bases short, with 21 bases between. Germline lookup yields CDR1 LGHNA and CDR2 YSLEER. The CDR3 sequence is 18 residues long. The CDR3 bases are TGCGCCAGCAGCCAACTAGATAGGGGGCGGGAGATGACAGATACGCAGTATTTT. Translation: CASSQLDRGREMTDTQYF.

This clone was counted only a few times. V gene TRBV19 combines with J gene TRBJ1-6, with a possible D match to TRBD1 (5 bases). This CDR3 is built from 15 residues. Germline V gene data show CDR1 as LNHDA and CDR2 as SQIVND (reference sequence). Trimming removed 5 bases at V and 9 bases at J, with 17 bases between. CDR3: CASSSALGQGSPLHF. The CDR3 DNA follows: TGTGCCAGTAGTTCCGCACTAGGGCAGGGTTCACCCCTCCACTTT.

This clone is a singleton in its sample. This sequence joins TRBV15 and TRBJ2-1, with 9 positions matching TRBD1. CDR3 length: 15 amino acids. Losses at the gene ends were 0 bases for V and 8 bases for J; bases not matched to a gene: 5. Germline-derived CDR1 and CDR2 are LNHNV and YYDKDF (reference sequence). The CDR3 DNA follows: TGTGCCACCAGCAGAGATGGGACAGGGAGGGATGAGCAGTTCTTC. This encodes CATSRDGTGRDEQFF.

V usage is TRBV10-3 and J usage is TRBJ1-2; D is perhaps TRBD1 (5 bases). CDR1 ENHRY and CDR2 SYGVKD come from the germline V gene. The V and J ends lost 3 bases and 8 bases respectively, with 16 bases between them. CDR3 size: 14 residues. CDR3 sequence reads: CAISDQGDDDGYTF. CDR3 nucleotides: TGTGCCATCAGTGATCAGGGAGATGACGACGGCTACACCTTC.

The CDR3 nucleotides read TGTGCCAGCTCCCGAGGGGCGAGCAGCAACTACGAGCAGTACTTC. Protein product: CASSRGASSNYEQYF. The chain carries TRBV18 and TRBJ2-7, with D perhaps being TRBD1 or TRBD2 (5 bases each). CDR3 length: 15 amino acids. Per the germline V gene, CDR1 is KGHSH and CDR2 is LQKENI. Deletions cut 6 bases from V and 3 bases from J, with 18 bases between.

CDR3 sequence (DNA): TGTGCCAGCAGTGGAGGGGTAGGTTCACCCCTCCACTTT. This codes for CASSGGVGSPLHF. The chain recombines TRBV2 with TRBJ1-6; TRBD1 is a possible D gene (5 bases). Germline V gives CDR1 SNHLY, CDR2 FYNNEI. The CDR3 totals 13 residues. V was pared by 4 bases and J by 9 bases, with 10 bases between. The whole variable domain, filled in from reference TRBV2 and TRBJ1-6, reads EPEVTQTPSHQVTQMGQEVILRCVPISNHLYFYWYRQILGQKVEFLVSFYNNEISEKSEIFDDQFSVERPDGSNFTLKIRSTKLEDSAMYFCASSGGVGSPLHFGNGTRLTVT.

The V call is TRBV6-1, the J call TRBJ1-4; D perhaps matches TRBD1 (5 bases). V was pared by 3 bases and J by 5 bases, with 10 bases between. CDR1 is MNHNS, CDR2 SASEGT, per germline. The CDR3 is 14 residues long. The chain's CDR3 is CASSDHGGNEKLFF. The DNA of the CDR3 is TGTGCCAGCAGTGACCATGGGGGGAATGAAAAACTGTTTTTT.

This chain joins TRBV27 and TRBJ1-5; tentatively, D is TRBD1 (6 bases). Trimming cost V 3 bases and J 2 bases, with 8 bases left between them. CDR3 length: 14 residues. From germline, CDR1 is MNHEY and CDR2 SMNVEV (reference sequence). CDR3 bases: TGTGCCAGCAGTTTCAGGGGCGGCAATCAGCCCCAGCATTTT. Translating gives CASSFRGGNQPQHF.

V and J are TRBV4-1 and TRBJ2-7, with 9 bases identical to TRBD1. With 2 bases clipped from V and 3 bases from J, the junction kept 5 bases outside the gene matches. Germline CDR1 reads MGHRA; CDR2 reads YSYEKL. CDR3 size: 15 residues. CDR3 coding DNA: TGCGCCAGCAGCCAATCGGGACAGGGCAACTACGAGCAGTACTTC. Amino acid sequence: CASSQSGQGNYEQYF.

The V gene is TRBV5-1, the J gene TRBJ2-2, with D perhaps TRBD1 or TRBD2 (5 bases each). The ends were cut back, 1 base at V and 7 bases at J, with 20 bases in the middle. The CDR3 runs to 17 residues. Germline-derived CDR1 and CDR2 are SGHRS and YFSETQ. The CDR3 bases are TGCGCCAGCAGCTTGTTTTCGGGTGGGGGACCTCGCGGGGAGCTGTTTTTT. Translated, it gives CASSLFSGGGPRGELFF.

The chain uses TRBV11-3 and TRBJ2-1; possibly TRBD2 for D (6 bases). The length of the CDR3 is 13 residues. From germline, CDR1 is SGHNT and CDR2 YENEEA. Trimming took off 6 bases at V and 8 bases at J, with 14 bases between the two ends. This CDR3 reads CASRTTGEDEQFF. The DNA for the CDR3 is TGTGCCAGCAGGACAACCGGGGAGGATGAGCAGTTCTTC.

This clone was observed a few times. The chain employs TRBV27 and TRBJ1-6; no clear D gene. The germline V and J ends were trimmed by 3 bases and 3 bases, with 6 bases remaining between them. Germline V gene data show CDR1 as MNHEY and CDR2 as SMNVEV (reference sequence). The CDR3 contains 14 residues. CDR3 protein: CASSFRSYNSPLHF. CDR3 nucleotide sequence: TGTGCCAGCAGTTTCCGCAGCTATAATTCACCCCTCCACTTT.

This chain uses TRBV6-1 with TRBJ1-2, with a possible D match to TRBD1 (6 bases). V dropped 3 bases and J dropped 5 bases, with 16 bases sitting between them. The germline V gene encodes CDR1 MNHNS and CDR2 SASEGT. The CDR3 has 15 amino acids. The CDR3, as DNA: TGTGCCAGCAGTGAGACCGGACAGTTGGTATATGGCTACACCTTC. Protein sequence: CASSETGQLVYGYTF.

V gene TRBV15 combines with J gene TRBJ1-2; D is possibly TRBD1 (6 bases). Germline CDR1 LNHNV, CDR2 YYDKDF (reference sequence). CDR3 length equals 13 residues. V was pared by 2 bases and J by 5 bases, with 9 bases between. The CDR3 here is CATSRRTEYGYTF. The CDR3, as DNA: TGTGCCACCAGCAGAAGGACAGAGTATGGCTACACCTTC.

In this sample, this clone turned up many times. This chain uses TRBV9 with TRBJ2-5, with TRBD1 matching over 9 bases. In germline, CDR1 is SGDLS, CDR2 YYNGEE. The CDR3 extends over 14 amino acids. V gave up 4 bases and J gave up 6 bases; unmatched junction bases: 7. This CDR3 reads CASSNPTGGKTQYF. DNA for the CDR3: TGTGCCAGCAGCAACCCGACAGGGGGGAAGACCCAGTACTTC.

The V call is TRBV4-1, the J call TRBJ1-6; perhaps TRBD1 as D (5 bases). This CDR3 is 15 amino acids long. The V end was cut by 3 bases, the J end by 1 base, with 7 bases between. The germline V gene has CDR1 MGHRA and CDR2 YSYEKL. CDR3 coding DNA: TGCGCCAGCAGCCAGGGGGAATCCTATAATTCACCCCTCCACTTT. Encoded protein: CASSQGESYNSPLHF.

The J gene is TRBJ2-3, the V gene TRBV19; D is perhaps TRBD1 or TRBD2 (5 bases each). The ends were cut back, 6 bases at V and 0 bases at J, with 7 bases in the middle. CDR3 size: 13 residues. Germline V gene lookup returns CDR1 LNHDA and CDR2 SQIVND (reference sequence). The CDR3 DNA reads as TGTGCCAGTAGGGGACGGAGCACAGATACGCAGTATTTT. Its translation is CASRGRSTDTQYF.

This chain joins TRBV4-3 and TRBJ2-1; 12 bases are shared with TRBD2. Per the germline V gene, CDR1 is LGHNA and CDR2 is YSLEER. The CDR3 is 17 amino acids. V gave up 2 bases and J gave up 2 bases; unmatched junction bases: 4. CDR3 sequence (DNA): TGCGCCAGCAGCCAACTCGGACTAGCGGGACCCTACAATGAGCAGTTCTTC. This codes for CASSQLGLAGPYNEQFF.

The chain links TRBV9 to TRBJ1-1; D gene unclear. V was trimmed by 0 bases and J by 0 bases, leaving 12 bases between them. The CDR3 length is 16 residues. Germline V gene sequence: CDR1 SGDLS, CDR2 YYNGEE. CDR3 sequence (DNA): TGTGCCAGCAGCGTAGACGAGGATCTCCTGAACACTGAAGCTTTCTTT. It encodes CASSVDEDLLNTEAFF.

The V and J genes are TRBV15 and TRBJ2-3; 8 positions match TRBD1. Germline values: CDR1 LNHNV, CDR2 YYDKDF (reference sequence). This CDR3 contains 14 residues. The V and J ends lost 6 bases and 0 bases, in that order; junction bases with no gene match: 2. This CDR3 reads CATSGQGSTDTQYF. The CDR3 nucleotides read TGTGCCACCAGTGGACAGGGTAGCACAGATACGCAGTATTTT.

This chain links TRBV29-1 with TRBJ1-1; D is unresolved. The germline V and J ends were trimmed by 4 bases and 4 bases, with 13 bases remaining between them. CDR3 length: 13 amino acids. Germline assignment: CDR1 SQVTM and CDR2 ANQGSEA. CDR3 bases: TGCAGCGTTGGTCCGGGAATGGCCACTGAAGCTTTCTTT. This encodes CSVGPGMATEAFF. The whole variable domain, filled in from reference TRBV29-1 and TRBJ1-1, reads SAVISQKPSRDICQRGTSLTIQCQVDSQVTMMFWYRQQPGQSLTLIATANQGSEATYESGFVIDKFPISRPNLTFSTLTVSNMSPEDSSIYLCSVGPGMATEAFFGQGTRLTVV.

The chain recombines TRBV18 with TRBJ1-4, with D perhaps TRBD1 (6 bases). V shed 5 bases and J shed 3 bases, with 13 bases lying between them. Germline V gene lookup returns CDR1 KGHSH and CDR2 LQKENI. The length of the CDR3 is 15 residues. The CDR3 nucleotides are TGTGCCAGCTCATACACAGGGAAGGCTAATGAAAAACTGTTTTTT. It yields the protein CASSYTGKANEKLFF.

The chain uses TRBV4-3 and TRBJ1-2, with D unresolved. Germline CDR1 and CDR2: LGHNA and YSLEER. This CDR3 is 14 amino acids long. Trimming took off 1 base at V and 2 bases at J, with 8 bases between the two ends. The CDR3 DNA reads TGCGCCAGCAGCCAAGGAATCGGCAACTATGGCTACACCTTC. Protein product: CASSQGIGNYGYTF.

The V gene is TRBV5-4, the J gene TRBJ1-6; maybe TRBD1 (6 bases). Germline CDR1 reads SGHNT; CDR2 reads YYREEE (reference sequence). Between the trimmed V and J ends, which lost 1 base and 0 bases, there was a span of 14 bases. This CDR3 region has 18 residues. Written as DNA, the CDR3 is TGTGCCAGCAGCTTGAAATGGGACACGAGCTCCTATAATTCACCCCTCCACTTT. Its translation is CASSLKWDTSSYNSPLHF.

This clone was found a few times. The chain has TRBV28 and TRBJ1-1, with 9 bases that match TRBD1. V lost 7 bases, J lost 7 bases, and 4 bases stayed unmatched. This CDR3 has 12 residues. Germline V gives CDR1 MDHEN, CDR2 SYDVKM. CDR3 loop: CASIRQGVEAFF. CDR3 in DNA: TGTGCCAGCATTCGACAGGGGGTTGAAGCTTTCTTT.

The V and J genes are TRBV10-3 and TRBJ2-3; D might be TRBD1 (5 bases). Per germline, CDR1 ENHRY and CDR2 SYGVKD. Trimming took 3 bases from V and 0 from J, leaving 10 bases between them. The CDR3 consists of 15 residues. The CDR3 sequence: CAISDKTASTDTQYF. CDR3 DNA: TGTGCCATCAGTGATAAGACAGCTAGCACAGATACGCAGTATTTT.

This clone was found a few times. The chain couples TRBV6-5 to TRBJ2-1, with D tentatively TRBD1 or TRBD2 (5 bases each). The V gene lost 4 bases and the J gene lost 4 bases, with 11 bases spanning the gap. The germline V gene encodes CDR1 MNHEY and CDR2 SVGAGI. The CDR3 sequence is 14 residues long. CDR3 residues: CASSLGEKYNEQFF. In DNA form, the CDR3 reads TGTGCCAGCAGTTTGGGGGAGAAATACAATGAGCAGTTCTTC.